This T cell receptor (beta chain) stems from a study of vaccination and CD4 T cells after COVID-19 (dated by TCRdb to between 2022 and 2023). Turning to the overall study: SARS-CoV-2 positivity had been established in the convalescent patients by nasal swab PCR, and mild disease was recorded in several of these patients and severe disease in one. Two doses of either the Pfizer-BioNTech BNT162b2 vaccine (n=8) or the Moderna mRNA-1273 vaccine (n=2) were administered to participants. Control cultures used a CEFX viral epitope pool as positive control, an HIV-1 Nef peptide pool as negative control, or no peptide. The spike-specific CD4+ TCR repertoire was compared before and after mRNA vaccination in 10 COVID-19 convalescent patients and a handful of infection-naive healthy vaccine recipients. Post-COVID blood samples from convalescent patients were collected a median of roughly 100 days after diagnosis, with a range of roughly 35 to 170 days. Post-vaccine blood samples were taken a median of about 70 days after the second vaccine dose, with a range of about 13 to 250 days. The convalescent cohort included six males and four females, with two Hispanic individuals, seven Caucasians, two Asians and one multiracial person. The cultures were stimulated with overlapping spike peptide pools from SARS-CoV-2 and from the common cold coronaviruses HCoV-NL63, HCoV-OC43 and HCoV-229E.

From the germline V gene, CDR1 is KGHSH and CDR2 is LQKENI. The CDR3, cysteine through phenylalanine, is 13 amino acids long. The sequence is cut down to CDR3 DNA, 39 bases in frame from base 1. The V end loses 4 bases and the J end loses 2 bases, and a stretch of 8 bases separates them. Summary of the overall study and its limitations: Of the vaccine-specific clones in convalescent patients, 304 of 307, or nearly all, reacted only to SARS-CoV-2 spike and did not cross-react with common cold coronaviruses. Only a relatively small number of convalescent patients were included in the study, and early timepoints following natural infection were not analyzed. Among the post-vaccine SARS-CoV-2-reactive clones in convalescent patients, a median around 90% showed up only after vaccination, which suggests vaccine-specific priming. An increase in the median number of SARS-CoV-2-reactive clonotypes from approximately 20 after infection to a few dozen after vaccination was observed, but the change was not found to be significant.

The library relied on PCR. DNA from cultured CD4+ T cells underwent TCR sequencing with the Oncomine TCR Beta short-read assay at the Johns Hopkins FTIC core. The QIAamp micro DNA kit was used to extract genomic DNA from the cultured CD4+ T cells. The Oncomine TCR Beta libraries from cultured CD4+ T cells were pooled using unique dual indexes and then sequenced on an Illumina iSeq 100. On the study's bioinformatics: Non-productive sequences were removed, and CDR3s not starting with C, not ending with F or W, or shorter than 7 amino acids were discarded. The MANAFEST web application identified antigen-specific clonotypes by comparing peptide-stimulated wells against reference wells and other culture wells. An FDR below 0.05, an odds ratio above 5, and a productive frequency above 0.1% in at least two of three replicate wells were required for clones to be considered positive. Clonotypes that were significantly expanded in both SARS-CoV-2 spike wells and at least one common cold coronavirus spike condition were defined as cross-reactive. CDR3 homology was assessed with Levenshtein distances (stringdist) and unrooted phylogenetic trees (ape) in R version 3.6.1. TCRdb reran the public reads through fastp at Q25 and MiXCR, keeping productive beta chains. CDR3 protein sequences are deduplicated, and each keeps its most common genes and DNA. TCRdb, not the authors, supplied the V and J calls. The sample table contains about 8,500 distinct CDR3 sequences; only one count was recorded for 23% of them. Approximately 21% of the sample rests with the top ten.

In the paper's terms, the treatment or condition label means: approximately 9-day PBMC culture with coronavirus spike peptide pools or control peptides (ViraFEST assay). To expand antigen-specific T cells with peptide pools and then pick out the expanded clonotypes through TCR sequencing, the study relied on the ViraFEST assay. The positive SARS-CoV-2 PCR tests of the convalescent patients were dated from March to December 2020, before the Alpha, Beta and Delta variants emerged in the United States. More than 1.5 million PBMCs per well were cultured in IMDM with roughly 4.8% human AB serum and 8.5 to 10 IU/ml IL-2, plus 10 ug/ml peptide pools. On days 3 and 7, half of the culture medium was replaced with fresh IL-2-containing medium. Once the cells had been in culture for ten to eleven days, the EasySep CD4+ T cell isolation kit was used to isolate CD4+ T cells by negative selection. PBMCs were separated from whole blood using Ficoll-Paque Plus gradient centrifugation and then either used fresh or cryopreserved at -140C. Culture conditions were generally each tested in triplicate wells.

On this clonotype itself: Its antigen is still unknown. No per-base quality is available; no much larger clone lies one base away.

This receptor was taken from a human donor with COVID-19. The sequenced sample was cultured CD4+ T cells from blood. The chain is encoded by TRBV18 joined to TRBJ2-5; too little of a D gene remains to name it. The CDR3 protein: CASSRNAQETQYF. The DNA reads TGTGCCAGCTCACGAAACGCTCAAGAGACCCAGTACTTC.